The TCR beta chain described here comes from a study of metastatic and nonmetastatic thyroid tumors. Thyroid surgery had not been preceded by any treatment in any patient. Per the authors' pipeline: A papillary thyroid cancer distant-metastasis classifier was built from CDR3 differences across clinicopathological groups. With MiXCR, TCRdb reprocessed the PCR reads. The V and J calls come from TCRdb's annotation, not from the publication. The sample lists about 85,000 clones; around 9.2% were seen once. This TCR derives from a female donor with papillary thyroid cancer or a benign thyroid nodule (not recorded which). Some clones in this sample may be carry-over from other donors' samples. Sequences were obtained from blood.

The chain's CDR3 is CSVVQGTPYNEQFF. The CDR3 nucleotides read TGCAGCGTCGTCCAGGGTACCCCCTACAATGAGCAGTTCTTC. V is TRBV29-1 and J is TRBJ2-1, with D perhaps matching TRBD1 (5 bases). The CDR3 loop spans 14 amino acids. Trimming left V 6 bases short and J 2 bases short, with 14 bases between. Germline-derived CDR1 and CDR2 are SQVTM and ANQGSEA.